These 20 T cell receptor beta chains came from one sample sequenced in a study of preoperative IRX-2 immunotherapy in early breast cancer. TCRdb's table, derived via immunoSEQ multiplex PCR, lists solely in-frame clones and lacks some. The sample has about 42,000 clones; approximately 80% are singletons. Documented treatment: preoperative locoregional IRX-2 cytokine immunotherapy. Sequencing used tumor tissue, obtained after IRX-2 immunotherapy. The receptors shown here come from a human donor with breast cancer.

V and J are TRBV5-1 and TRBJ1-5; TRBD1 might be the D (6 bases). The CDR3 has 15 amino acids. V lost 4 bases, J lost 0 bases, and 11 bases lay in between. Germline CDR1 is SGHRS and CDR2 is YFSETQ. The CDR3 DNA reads TGCGCCAGCAGCATGACAGGAAATAGCAATCAGCCCCAGCATTTT. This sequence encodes CASSMTGNSNQPQHF. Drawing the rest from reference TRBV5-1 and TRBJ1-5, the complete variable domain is KAGVTQTPRYLIKTRGQQVTLSCSPISGHRSVSWYQQTPGQGLQFLFEYFSETQRNKGNFPGRFSGRQFSNSRSEMNVSTLELGDSALYLCASSMTGNSNQPQHFGDGTRLSIL.

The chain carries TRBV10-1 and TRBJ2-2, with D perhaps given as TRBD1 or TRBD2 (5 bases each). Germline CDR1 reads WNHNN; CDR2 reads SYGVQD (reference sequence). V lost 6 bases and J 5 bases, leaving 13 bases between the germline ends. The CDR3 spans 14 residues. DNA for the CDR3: TGCGCCAGCAGGGGGGACCCAGGGACCGGGGAGCTGTTTTTT. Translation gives CASRGDPGTGELFF.

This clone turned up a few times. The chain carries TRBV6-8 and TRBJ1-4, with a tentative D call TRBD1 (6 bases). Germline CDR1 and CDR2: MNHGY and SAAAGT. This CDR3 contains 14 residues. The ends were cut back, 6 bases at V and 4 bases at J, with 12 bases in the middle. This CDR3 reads CASSRTDHNEKLFF. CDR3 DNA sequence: TGTGCCAGCAGCAGGACAGACCATAATGAAAAACTGTTTTTT.

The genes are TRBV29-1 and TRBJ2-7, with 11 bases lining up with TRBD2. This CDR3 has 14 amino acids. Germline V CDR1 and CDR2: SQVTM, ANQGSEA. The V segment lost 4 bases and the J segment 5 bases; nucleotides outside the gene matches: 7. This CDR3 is CSVVDSGRGDEQYF. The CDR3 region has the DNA TGCAGCGTTGTTGATAGCGGGAGGGGGGACGAGCAGTACTTC.

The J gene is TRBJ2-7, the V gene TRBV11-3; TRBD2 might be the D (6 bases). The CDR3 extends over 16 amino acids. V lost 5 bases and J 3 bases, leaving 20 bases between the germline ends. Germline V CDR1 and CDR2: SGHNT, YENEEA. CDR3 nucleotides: TGTGCCAGCAGCCAAGGAATCGGAGGGAGTAGCTACGAGCAGTACTTC. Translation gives CASSQGIGGSSYEQYF.

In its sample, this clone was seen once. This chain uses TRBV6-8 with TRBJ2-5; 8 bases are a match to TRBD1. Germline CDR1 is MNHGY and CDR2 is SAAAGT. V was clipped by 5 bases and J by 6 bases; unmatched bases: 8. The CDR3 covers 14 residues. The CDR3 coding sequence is TGTGCCAGCAGTCCGGGACAGGCGGTAAAGACCCAGTACTTC. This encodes CASSPGQAVKTQYF.

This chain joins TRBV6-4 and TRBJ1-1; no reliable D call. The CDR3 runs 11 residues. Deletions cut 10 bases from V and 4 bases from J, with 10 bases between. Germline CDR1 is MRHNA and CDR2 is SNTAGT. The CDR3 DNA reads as TGTGCCACGGTGGGAGTCACTGAAGCTTTCTTT. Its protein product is CATVGVTEAFF.

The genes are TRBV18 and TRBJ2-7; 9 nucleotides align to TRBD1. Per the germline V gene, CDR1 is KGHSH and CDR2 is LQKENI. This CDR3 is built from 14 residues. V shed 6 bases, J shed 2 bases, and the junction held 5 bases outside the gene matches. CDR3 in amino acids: CASSLGTGTYEQYF. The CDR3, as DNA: TGTGCCAGCTCCCTAGGGACAGGGACCTACGAGCAGTACTTC. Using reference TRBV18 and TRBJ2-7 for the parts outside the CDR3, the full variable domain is NAGVMQNPRHLVRRRGQEARLRCSPMKGHSHVYWYRQLPEEGLKFMVYLQKENIIDESGMPKERFSAEFPKEGPSILRIQQVVRGDSAAYFCASSLGTGTYEQYFGPGTRLTVT.

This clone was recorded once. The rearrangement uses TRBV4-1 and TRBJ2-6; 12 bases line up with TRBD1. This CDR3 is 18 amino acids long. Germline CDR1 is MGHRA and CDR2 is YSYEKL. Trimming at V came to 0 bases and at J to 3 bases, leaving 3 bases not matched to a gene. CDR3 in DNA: TGCGCCAGCAGCCAAGAGGGACAGGGGGCTGTTGGGGCCAACGTCCTGACTTTC. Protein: CASSQEGQGAVGANVLTF.

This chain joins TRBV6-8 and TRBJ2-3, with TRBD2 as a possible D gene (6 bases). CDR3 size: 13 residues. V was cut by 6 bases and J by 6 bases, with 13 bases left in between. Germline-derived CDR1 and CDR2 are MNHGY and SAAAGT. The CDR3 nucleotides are TGTGCCAGCAGACCGGACCGGGAGGATACGCAGTATTTT. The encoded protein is CASRPDREDTQYF.

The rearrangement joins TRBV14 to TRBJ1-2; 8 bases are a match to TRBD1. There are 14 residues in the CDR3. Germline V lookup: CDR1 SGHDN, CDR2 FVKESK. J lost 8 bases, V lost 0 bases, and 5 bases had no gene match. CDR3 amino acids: CASSQDSRGLGYTF. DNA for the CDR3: TGTGCCAGCAGCCAAGATTCCAGGGGGCTCGGCTACACCTTC.

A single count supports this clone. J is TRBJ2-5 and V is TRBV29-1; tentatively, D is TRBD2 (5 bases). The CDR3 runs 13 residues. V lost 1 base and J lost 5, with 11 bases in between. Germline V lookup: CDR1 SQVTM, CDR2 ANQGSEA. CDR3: CSVEVDRDETQYF. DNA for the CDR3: TGCAGCGTTGAAGTGGACCGGGATGAGACCCAGTACTTC.

DNA of the CDR3: TGTGCCAGCAGCTCGATAATTCCCGGTCAGAAAAATTCACCCCTCCACTTT. The encoded protein is CASSSIIPGQKNSPLHF. The chain combines TRBV11-3 with TRBJ1-6; D is ambiguous. Trimming shortened V by 4 bases and J by 7 bases, and 20 bases separated the two germline ends. Germline lookup yields CDR1 SGHNT and CDR2 YENEEA. CDR3 length: 17 amino acids.

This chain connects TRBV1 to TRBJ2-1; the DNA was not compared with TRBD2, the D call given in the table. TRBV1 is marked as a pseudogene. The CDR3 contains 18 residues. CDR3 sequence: CASSQVVTASGSSYEQFF. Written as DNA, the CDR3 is TGCGCCAGCAGCCAAGTGGTCACAGCTAGCGGGAGTTCCTATGAGCAGTTCTTC.

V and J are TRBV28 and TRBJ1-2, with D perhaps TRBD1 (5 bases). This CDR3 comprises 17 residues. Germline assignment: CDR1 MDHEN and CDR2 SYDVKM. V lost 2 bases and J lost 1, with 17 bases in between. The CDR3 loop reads CASSLPSQGPSNYGYTF. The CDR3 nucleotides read TGTGCCAGCAGTTTACCGTCCCAGGGACCTAGTAACTATGGCTACACCTTC.

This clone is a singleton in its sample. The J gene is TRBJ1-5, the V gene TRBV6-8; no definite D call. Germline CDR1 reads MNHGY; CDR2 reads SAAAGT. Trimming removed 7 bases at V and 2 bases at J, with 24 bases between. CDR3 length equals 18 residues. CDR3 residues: CASTNRLGPADGNQPQHF. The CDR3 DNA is TGTGCCAGCACCAATCGGCTAGGGCCTGCTGATGGCAATCAGCCCCAGCATTTT.

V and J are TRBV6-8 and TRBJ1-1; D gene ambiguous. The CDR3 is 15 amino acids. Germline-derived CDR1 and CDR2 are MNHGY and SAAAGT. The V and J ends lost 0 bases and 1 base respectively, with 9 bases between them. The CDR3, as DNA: TGTGCCAGCAGTTACTCCACGGCAGGGAACACTGAAGCTTTCTTT. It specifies CASSYSTAGNTEAFF.

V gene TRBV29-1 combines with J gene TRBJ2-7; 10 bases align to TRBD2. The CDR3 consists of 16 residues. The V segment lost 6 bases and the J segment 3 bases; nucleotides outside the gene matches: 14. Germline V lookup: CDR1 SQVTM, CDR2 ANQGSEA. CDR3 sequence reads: CSVNGPSGSLGYEQYF. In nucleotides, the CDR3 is TGCAGCGTGAACGGCCCTAGCGGGAGCCTTGGCTACGAGCAGTACTTC.

CDR3 amino acids: CSVEPPTGDGTQYF. The CDR3 nucleotides read TGCAGCGTTGAACCCCCGACAGGGGATGGGACCCAGTACTTC. The rearrangement uses TRBV29-1 and TRBJ2-5, with 8 bases identical to TRBD1. The CDR3 consists of 14 residues. V lost 2 bases and J lost 7; bases outside the gene matches: 9. Per germline, CDR1 SQVTM and CDR2 ANQGSEA.

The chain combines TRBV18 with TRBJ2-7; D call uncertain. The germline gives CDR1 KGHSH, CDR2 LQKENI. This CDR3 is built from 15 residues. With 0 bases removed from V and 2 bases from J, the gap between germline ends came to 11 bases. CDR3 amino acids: CASSPPYSRTYEQYF. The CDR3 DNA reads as TGTGCCAGCTCACCACCGTATTCTAGGACCTACGAGCAGTACTTC.